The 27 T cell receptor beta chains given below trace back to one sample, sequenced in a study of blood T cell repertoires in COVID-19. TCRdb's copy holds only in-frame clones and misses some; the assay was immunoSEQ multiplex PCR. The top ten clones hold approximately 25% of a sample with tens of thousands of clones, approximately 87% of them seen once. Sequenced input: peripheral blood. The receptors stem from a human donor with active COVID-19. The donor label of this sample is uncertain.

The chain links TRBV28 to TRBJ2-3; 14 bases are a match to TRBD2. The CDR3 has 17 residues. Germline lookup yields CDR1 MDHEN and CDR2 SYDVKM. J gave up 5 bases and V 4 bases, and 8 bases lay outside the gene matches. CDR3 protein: CASSSPGTSGRRDTQYF. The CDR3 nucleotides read TGTGCCAGCAGTTCGCCTGGGACTAGCGGGAGAAGAGATACGCAGTATTTT.

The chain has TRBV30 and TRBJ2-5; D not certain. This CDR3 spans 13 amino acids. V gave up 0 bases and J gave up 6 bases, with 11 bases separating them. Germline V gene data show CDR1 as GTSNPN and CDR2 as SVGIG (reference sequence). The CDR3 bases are TGTGCCTGGAGTGTACCACATATCCAGACCCAGTACTTC. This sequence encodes CAWSVPHIQTQYF.

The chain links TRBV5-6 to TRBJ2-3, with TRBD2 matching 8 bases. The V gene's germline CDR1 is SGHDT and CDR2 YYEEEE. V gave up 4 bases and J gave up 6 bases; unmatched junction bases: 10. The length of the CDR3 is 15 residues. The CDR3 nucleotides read TGTGCCAGCAGCCCGGACCGGGGGGGCGCCGATACGCAGTATTTT. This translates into CASSPDRGGADTQYF.

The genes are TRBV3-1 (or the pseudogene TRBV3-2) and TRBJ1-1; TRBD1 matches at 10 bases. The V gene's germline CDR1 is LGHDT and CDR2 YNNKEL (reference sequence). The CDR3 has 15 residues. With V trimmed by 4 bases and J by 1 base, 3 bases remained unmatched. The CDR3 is CASSRDRGPNTEAFF. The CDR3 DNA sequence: TGTGCCAGCAGCCGCGACAGGGGGCCGAACACTGAAGCTTTCTTT.

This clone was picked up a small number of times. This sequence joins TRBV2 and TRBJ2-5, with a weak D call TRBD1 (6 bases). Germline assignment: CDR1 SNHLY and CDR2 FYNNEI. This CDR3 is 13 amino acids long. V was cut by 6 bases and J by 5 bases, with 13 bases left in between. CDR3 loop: CASSEQGVETQYF. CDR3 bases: TGTGCCAGCAGCGAACAGGGTGTCGAGACCCAGTACTTC.

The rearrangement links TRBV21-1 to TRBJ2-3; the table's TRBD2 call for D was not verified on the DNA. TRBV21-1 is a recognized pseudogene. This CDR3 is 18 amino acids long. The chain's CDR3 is CASSSPLSGSRGADTQYF. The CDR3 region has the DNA TGTGCCAGCAGCAGCCCTCTCAGCGGGTCCCGAGGCGCAGATACGCAGTATTTT.

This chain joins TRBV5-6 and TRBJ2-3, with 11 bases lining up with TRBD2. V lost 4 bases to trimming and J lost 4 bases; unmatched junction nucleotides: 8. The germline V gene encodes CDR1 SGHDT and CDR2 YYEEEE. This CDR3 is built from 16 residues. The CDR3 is CASSPVLAGGSDTQYF. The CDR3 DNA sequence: TGTGCCAGCAGCCCGGTCCTAGCGGGAGGATCAGATACGCAGTATTTT.

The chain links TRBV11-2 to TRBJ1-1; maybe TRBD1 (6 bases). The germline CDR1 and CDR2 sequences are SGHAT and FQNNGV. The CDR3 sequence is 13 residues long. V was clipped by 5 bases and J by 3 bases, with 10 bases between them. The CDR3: CASSDYRDTEAFF. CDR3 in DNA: TGTGCCAGCAGCGACTACAGGGACACTGAAGCTTTCTTT.

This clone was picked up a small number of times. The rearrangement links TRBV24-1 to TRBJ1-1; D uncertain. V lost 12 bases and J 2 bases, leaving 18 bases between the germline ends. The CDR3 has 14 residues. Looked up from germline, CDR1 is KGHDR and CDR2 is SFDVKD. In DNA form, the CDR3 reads TGTGCCGGCCGGCCCTACGGCGGCAACACTGAAGCTTTCTTT. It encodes CAGRPYGGNTEAFF.

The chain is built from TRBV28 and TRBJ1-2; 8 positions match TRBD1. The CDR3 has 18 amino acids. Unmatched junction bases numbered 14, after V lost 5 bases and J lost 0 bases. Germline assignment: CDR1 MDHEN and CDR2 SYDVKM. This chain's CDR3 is CASSQGSGTGPTNYGYTF. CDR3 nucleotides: TGTGCCAGCAGTCAGGGGTCCGGGACAGGCCCCACTAACTATGGCTACACCTTC.

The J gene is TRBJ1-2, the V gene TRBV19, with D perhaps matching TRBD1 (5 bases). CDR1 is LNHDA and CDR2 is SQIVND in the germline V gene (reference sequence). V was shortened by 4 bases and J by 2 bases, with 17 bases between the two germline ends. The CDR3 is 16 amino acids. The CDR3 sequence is CASSSGGGIMNYGYTF. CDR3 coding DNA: TGTGCCAGTAGTAGTGGGGGAGGGATTATGAACTATGGCTACACCTTC.

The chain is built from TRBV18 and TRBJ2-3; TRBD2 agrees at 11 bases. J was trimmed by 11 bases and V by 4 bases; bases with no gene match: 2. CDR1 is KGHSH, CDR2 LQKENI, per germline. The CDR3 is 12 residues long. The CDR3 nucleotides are TGTGCCAGCTCACTCCTAGCGGGAGGGCAGTATTTT. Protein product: CASSLLAGGQYF. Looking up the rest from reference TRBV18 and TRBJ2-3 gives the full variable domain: NAGVMQNPRHLVRRRGQEARLRCSPMKGHSHVYWYRQLPEEGLKFMVYLQKENIIDESGMPKERFSAEFPKEGPSILRIQQVVRGDSAAYFCASSLLAGGQYFGPGTRLTVL.

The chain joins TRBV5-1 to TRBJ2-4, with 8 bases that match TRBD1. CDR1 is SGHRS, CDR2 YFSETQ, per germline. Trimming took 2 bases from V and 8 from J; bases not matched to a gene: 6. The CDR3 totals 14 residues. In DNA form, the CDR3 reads TGCGCCAGCAGCTTCGGACAGGGTAGCGACATTCAGTACTTC. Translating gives CASSFGQGSDIQYF.

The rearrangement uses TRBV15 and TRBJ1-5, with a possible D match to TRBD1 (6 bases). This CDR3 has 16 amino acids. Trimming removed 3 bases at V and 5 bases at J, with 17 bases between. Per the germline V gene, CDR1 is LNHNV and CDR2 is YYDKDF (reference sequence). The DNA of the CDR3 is TGTGCCACCAGCAGCGGATACAGGGAAGCGGATCAGCCCCAGCATTTT. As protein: CATSSGYREADQPQHF.

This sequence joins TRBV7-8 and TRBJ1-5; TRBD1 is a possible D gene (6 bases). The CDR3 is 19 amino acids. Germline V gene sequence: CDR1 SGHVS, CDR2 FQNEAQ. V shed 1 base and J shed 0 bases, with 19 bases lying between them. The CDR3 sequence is CASSLEGYRVGHSNQPQHF. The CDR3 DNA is TGTGCCAGCAGCTTAGAGGGGTACAGGGTTGGTCATAGCAATCAGCCCCAGCATTTT.

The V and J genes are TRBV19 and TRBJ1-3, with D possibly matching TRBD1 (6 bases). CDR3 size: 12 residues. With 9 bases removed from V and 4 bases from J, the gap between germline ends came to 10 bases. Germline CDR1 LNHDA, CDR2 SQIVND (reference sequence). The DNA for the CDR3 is TGTGCCAGCAACACAGGGGGAAACACCATATATTTT. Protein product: CASNTGGNTIYF.

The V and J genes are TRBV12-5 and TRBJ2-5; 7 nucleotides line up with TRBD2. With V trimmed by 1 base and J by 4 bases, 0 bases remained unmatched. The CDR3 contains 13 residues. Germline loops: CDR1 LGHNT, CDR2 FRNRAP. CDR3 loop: CASGLGGGETQYF. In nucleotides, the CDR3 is TGTGCTAGTGGTTTGGGCGGGGGAGAGACCCAGTACTTC.

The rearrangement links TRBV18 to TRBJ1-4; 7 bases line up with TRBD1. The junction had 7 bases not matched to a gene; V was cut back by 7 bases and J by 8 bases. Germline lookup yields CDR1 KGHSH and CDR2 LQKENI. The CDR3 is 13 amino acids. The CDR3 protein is CASFRGRSEKLFF. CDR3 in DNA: TGTGCCAGCTTCAGGGGGAGGTCAGAAAAACTGTTTTTT.

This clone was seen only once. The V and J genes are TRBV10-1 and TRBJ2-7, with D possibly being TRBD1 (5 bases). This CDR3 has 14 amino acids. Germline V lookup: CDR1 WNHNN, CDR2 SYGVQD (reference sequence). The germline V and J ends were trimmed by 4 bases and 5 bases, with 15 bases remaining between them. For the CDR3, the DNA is TGCGCCAGCAGTGGCGAGGACAAGTCCCACGAGCAGTACTTC. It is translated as CASSGEDKSHEQYF.

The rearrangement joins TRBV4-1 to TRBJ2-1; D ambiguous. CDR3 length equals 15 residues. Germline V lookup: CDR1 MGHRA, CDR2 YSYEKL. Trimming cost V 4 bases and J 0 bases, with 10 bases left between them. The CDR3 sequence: CASSREMSSYNEQFF. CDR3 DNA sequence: TGCGCCAGCAGCCGTGAAATGAGCTCCTACAATGAGCAGTTCTTC.

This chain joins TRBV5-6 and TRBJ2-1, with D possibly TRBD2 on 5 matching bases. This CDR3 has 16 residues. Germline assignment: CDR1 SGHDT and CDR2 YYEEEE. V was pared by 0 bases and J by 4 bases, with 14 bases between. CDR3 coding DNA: TGTGCCAGCAGCTTGGTTGAGGGCGCAAAATACAATGAGCAGTTCTTC. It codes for CASSLVEGAKYNEQFF.

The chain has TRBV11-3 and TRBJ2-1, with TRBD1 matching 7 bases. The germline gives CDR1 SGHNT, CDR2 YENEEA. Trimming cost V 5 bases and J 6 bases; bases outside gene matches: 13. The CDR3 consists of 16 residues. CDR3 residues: CASSPIPKGQTNEQFF. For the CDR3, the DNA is TGTGCCAGCAGCCCCATCCCAAAGGGACAGACCAATGAGCAGTTCTTC.

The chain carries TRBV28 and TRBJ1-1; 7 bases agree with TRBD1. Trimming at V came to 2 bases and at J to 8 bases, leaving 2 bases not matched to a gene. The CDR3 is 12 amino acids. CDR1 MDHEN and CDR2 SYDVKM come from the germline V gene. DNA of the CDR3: TGTGCCAGCAGTTTACAGACAGGGGAAGCTTTCTTT. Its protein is CASSLQTGEAFF.

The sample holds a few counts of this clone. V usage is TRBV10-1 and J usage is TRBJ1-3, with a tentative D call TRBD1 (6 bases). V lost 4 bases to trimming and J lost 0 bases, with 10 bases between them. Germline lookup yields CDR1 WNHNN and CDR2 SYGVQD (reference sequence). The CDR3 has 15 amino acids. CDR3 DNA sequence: TGCGCCAGCAGTGGCACAGGGTTCTCTGGAAACACCATATATTTT. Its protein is CASSGTGFSGNTIYF.

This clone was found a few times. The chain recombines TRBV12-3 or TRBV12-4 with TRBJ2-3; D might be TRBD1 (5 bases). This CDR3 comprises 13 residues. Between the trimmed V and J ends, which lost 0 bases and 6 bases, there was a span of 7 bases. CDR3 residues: CASSLARADTQYF. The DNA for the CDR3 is TGTGCCAGCAGTTTAGCCAGGGCCGATACGCAGTATTTT.

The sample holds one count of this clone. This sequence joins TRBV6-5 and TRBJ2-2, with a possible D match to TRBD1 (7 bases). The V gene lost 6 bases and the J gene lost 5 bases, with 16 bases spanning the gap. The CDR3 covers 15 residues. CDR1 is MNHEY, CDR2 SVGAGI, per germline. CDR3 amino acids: CASRSDRAGTGELFF. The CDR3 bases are TGTGCCAGCAGGTCCGACAGGGCGGGGACCGGGGAGCTGTTTTTT.

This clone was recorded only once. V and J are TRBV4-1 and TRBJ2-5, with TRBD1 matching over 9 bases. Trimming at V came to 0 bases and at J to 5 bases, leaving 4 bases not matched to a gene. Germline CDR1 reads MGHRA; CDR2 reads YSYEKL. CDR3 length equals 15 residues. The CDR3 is CASSQDPTGGETQYF. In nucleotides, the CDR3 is TGCGCCAGCAGCCAAGATCCGACAGGGGGGGAGACCCAGTACTTC.